This T cell receptor (beta chain) derives from a study of OX40 agonist ivuxolimab in advanced cancers. V lost 11 bases and J 6 bases, leaving 10 bases between the germline ends. The CDR3 length is 11 residues. Germline V gives CDR1 SEHNR, CDR2 FQNEAQ (reference sequence). Only in-frame clones appear in the TCRdb table, and some are missing; sequencing was by immunoSEQ multiplex PCR. The data contain around 37,000 clones, approximately 80% of them singletons. Study-level findings and limits: On average, CD8+ T cells had more expanded clones than CD4+.

Concerning this clone: Its antigen is unknown.

This clonotype was sampled from an adult with an advanced solid tumor such as melanoma, head and neck, liver or kidney cancer. The chain joins TRBV7-9 to TRBJ2-2; D gene unclear. The sample here was CD4+ or CD8+ T cells sorted from blood, taken in a trial of the OX40 agonist ivuxolimab. The DNA for the CDR3 is TGTGCCTTACCCGCGGCCGGGGAGCTGTTTTTT. Its protein is CALPAAGELFF.